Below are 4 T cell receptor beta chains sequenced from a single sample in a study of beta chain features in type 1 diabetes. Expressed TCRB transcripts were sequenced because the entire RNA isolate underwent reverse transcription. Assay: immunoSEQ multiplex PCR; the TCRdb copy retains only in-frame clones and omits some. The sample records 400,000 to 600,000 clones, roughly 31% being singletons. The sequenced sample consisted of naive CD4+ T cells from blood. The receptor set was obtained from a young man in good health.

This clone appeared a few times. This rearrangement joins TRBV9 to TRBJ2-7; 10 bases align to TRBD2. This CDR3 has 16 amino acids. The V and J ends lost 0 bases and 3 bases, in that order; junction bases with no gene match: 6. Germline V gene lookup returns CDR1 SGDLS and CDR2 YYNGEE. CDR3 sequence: CASSVGPSGGNYEQYF. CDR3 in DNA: TGTGCCAGCAGCGTAGGTCCTAGCGGGGGAAACTACGAGCAGTACTTC.

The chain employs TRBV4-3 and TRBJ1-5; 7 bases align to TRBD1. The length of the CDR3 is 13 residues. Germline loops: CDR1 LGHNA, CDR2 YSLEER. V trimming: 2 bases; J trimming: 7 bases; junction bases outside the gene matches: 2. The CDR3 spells CASSQRGRQPQHF. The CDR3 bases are TGCGCCAGCAGCCAAAGGGGGCGACAGCCCCAGCATTTT.

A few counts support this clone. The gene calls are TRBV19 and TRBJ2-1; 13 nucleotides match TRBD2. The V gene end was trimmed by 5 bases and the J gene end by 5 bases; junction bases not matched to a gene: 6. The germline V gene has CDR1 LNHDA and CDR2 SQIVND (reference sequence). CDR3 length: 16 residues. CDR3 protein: CASSYPGLAGHNEQFF. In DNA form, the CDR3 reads TGTGCCAGTAGTTACCCGGGACTAGCGGGGCACAATGAGCAGTTCTTC. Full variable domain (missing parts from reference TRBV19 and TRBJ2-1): DGGITQSPKYLFRKEGQNVTLSCEQNLNHDAMYWYRQDPGQGLRLIYYSQIVNDFQKGDIAEGYSVSREKKESFPLTVTSAQKNPTAFYLCASSYPGLAGHNEQFFGPGTRLTVL.

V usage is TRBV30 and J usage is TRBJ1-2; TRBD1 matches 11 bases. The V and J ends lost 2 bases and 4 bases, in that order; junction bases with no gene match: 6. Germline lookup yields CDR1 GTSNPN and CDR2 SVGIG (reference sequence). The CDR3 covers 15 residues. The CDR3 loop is CAWSLDRGPAYGYTF. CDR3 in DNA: TGTGCCTGGAGTCTGGACAGGGGGCCTGCCTATGGCTACACCTTC.